A selection of T cell receptor beta chains follows, all from one sample in a study of OX40 agonist ivuxolimab in advanced cancers. Sequencing was performed with immunoSEQ multiplex PCR; in TCRdb, only in-frame clones are kept and a portion is missing. The data contain around 80,000 clones, approximately 91% of them seen just once; the ten biggest clones take up 0.72%. The source was CD4+ or CD8+ T cells sorted from blood, collected in a trial of the OX40 agonist ivuxolimab. These TCRs come from an adult with an advanced solid tumor such as melanoma, head and neck, liver or kidney cancer. Each CDR3 is given with its conserved first and last residue. A clone size is listed for some rows: how often the clone was seen (once, few, many), or a class if it is expanded.

V gene: TRBV30; clone size: NA; CDR3 protein: CALEHGSYEQYF
V gene: TRBV27; clone size: NA; CDR3 protein: CASSPPGSYEQYF
V gene: TRBV29-1; clone size: once; CDR3 protein: CSVVGGKGTDTQYF
V gene: TRBV19; clone size: NA; CDR3 protein: CASSQGRVDTQYF
V gene: TRBV7-2; clone size: NA; CDR3 protein: CASSLVQGQGIGYTF
V gene: TRBV6-5; clone size: once; CDR3 protein: CASSYGTGGSDTQYF
V gene: TRBV12-5; clone size: NA; CDR3 protein: CASGLVLSGEGANGYTF
V gene: TRBV6-1; clone size: once; CDR3 protein: CASRGVSNQPQHF
V gene: TRBV18; clone size: NA; CDR3 protein: CASSPPSGFDNEQFF
V gene: TRBV2; clone size: NA; CDR3 protein: CASRAGTSGGDQETQYF
V gene: TRBV5-1; clone size: NA; CDR3 protein: CASSWSGGAGEKLFF
V gene: TRBV19; clone size: few; CDR3 protein: CASSTTGGEEAFF
V gene: TRBV5-4; clone size: NA; CDR3 protein: CASSLGSGRVISSYEQYF
V gene: TRBV7-2; clone size: NA; CDR3 protein: CASSSYKNPGTEAFF
V gene: TRBV6-1; clone size: NA; CDR3 protein: CASSEGWGQNYGYTF
V gene: TRBV5-6; clone size: NA; CDR3 protein: CASSLLNTQYF
V gene: TRBV29-1; clone size: NA; CDR3 protein: CSVEDAGQALNTEAFF
V gene: TRBV7-2; clone size: NA; CDR3 protein: CASSLGGILSYEQYF
V gene: TRBV15; clone size: NA; CDR3 protein: CATSRIGGGSYNEQFF
V gene: TRBV7-8; clone size: NA; CDR3 protein: CASSPVRAVGEGYTF
V gene: TRBV28; clone size: few; CDR3 protein: CASSLILDEAFF
V gene: TRBV9; clone size: NA; CDR3 protein: CASSVQVRTDTQYF
V gene: TRBV6-1; clone size: NA; CDR3 protein: CASTRQGRQDSPLHF
V gene: TRBV29-1; clone size: NA; CDR3 protein: CNAGGGAGGETQYF
V gene: TRBV27; clone size: NA; CDR3 protein: CASSLRSPLHNEQFF
V gene: TRBV4-2; clone size: NA; CDR3 protein: CASSQEGTSDNEQFF
V gene: TRBV6-1; clone size: NA; CDR3 protein: CASSVNSGRGNEQFF
V gene: TRBV28; clone size: NA; CDR3 protein: CASSSNPIRRGYTF
V gene: TRBV18; clone size: NA; CDR3 protein: CASSLPGLAGAYNEQFF
V gene: TRBV7-3; clone size: NA; CDR3 protein: CASSATGGAGNEQFF
V gene: TRBV14; clone size: NA; CDR3 protein: CASSPQGNYNEQFF
V gene: TRBV28; clone size: NA; CDR3 protein: CASSPGLRQGADSIRPQHF
V gene: TRBV6-5; clone size: NA; CDR3 protein: CASSYINRPAFF
V gene: TRBV2; clone size: NA; CDR3 protein: CASKSSSYNEQFF
V gene: TRBV9; clone size: NA; CDR3 protein: CASSVEGYQPQHF
V gene: TRBV7-2; clone size: NA; CDR3 protein: CASSFSDTGTGGRTQYF
V gene: TRBV5-1; clone size: NA; CDR3 protein: CASSLFGTDVNTDTQYF
V gene: TRBV15; clone size: NA; CDR3 protein: CATSRAGTAVKRRYF
V gene: TRBV28; clone size: once; CDR3 protein: CASSHGLAGGSTDTQYF
V gene: TRBV27; clone size: NA; CDR3 protein: CASSFRVYEKLFF
V gene: TRBV7-9; clone size: few; CDR3 protein: CASSLGAGFYNSPLHF
V gene: TRBV12-5; clone size: NA; CDR3 protein: CASGSGQGVGTQETQYF
V gene: TRBV6-1; clone size: NA; CDR3 protein: CASSEYGTGSRGTYNEQFF
V gene: TRBV2; clone size: NA; CDR3 protein: CASSETQGGYGYTF
V gene: TRBV5-1; clone size: NA; CDR3 protein: CASSTGQGAYEQYF
V gene: TRBV6-1; clone size: NA; CDR3 protein: CASRTVTEAFF
V gene: TRBV11-3; clone size: NA; CDR3 protein: CASSTRTGPGANVLTF
V gene: TRBV19; clone size: once; CDR3 protein: CASSSLQGGNYGYTF
V gene: TRBV6-5; clone size: NA; CDR3 protein: CASRRSGDEQYF
V gene: TRBV6-6; clone size: NA; CDR3 protein: CASSFRDKNHEQYF
V gene: TRBV28; clone size: few; CDR3 protein: CASVSGAAGNTIYF
V gene: TRBV11-2; clone size: NA; CDR3 protein: CASSLAGAQYEQYF